This T cell receptor (beta chain) comes out of a study of tumor and adjacent non-tumor tissue in lung cancer. Study-level information: Patients comprised approximately eleven adenocarcinoma, a couple of squamous cell carcinoma and 1 small cell lung cancer. Findings and caveats of the study: Normal lung showed higher cumulative top 100 clone frequency than tumor.

TCRbeta libraries were built with three rounds of nested PCR, modified from ARM-PCR. Using its own MiXCR run on the multiplex PCR reads, TCRdb lists one record per CDR3 protein. The sample has roughly 82,000 distinct CDR3 sequences; more than 65% are singletons. The template was RNA from unsorted bulk tissue. Distant lung tissue was collected more than 3 cm away from the tumor edge. For this clonotype: Its target is unknown. Because it lacks the conserved phenylalanine or tryptophan at the end, this CDR3 is likely a read error. It is unclear where the CDR3 begins or ends on the DNA, so no DNA is shown, and the CDR3 is as TCRdb lists it.

Germline loops: CDR1 WNHNN, CDR2 SYGVQD (reference sequence). Both ends counted, the CDR3 spans 13 residues. The receptor was isolated from a woman in her forties or fifties with non-small cell lung cancer. The source material was distant non-tumor lung tissue. The chain recombines TRBV10-1 with TRBJ2-2; TRBD2 was called by the table and not checked on the DNA. CDR3 sequence reads: CVSRLGNTGELFL.